The 6 T cell receptor beta chains in this list originate from one sample, sequenced in a study of T cell repertoires in cytomegalovirus infection. TCRdb reanalysed the reads using MiXCR and keeps one entry per CDR3 protein. The data show about 920,000 distinct CDR3 sequences, around 30% seen once. The antigens of these receptors remain unknown. Here the sequenced sample was cultured CD8+ T cells from PBMCs, taken from culture after CMV antigen stimulation. These receptors were taken from a human donor in good health (CMV status not recorded). Some clones in this sample may be carry-over from other donors' samples.

This clonotype was counted ten times or more. This chain connects TRBV7-9 to TRBJ2-2; D perhaps matches TRBD1 (5 bases). Germline V gene data show CDR1 as SEHNR and CDR2 as FQNEAQ (reference sequence). With 2 bases removed from V and 4 bases from J, the gap between germline ends came to 11 bases. The CDR3 contains 15 residues. CDR3 bases: TGTGCCAGCAGCTTAACGGACACCGGCACCGGGGAGCTGTTTTTT. Protein sequence: CASSLTDTGTGELFF.

In this sample, this clonotype turned up a few times. V usage is TRBV6-6 and J usage is TRBJ2-7, with D perhaps TRBD1 (6 bases). CDR3 length: 15 residues. Germline V gives CDR1 MNHNY, CDR2 SVGAGI (reference sequence). Trimming took off 2 bases at V and 4 bases at J, with 15 bases between the two ends. CDR3 region: CASSYLQGRTYEQYF. The CDR3, as DNA: TGTGCCAGCAGTTACCTCCAGGGGCGGACATACGAGCAGTACTTC.

This clonotype was seen more than once but under ten times. The chain employs TRBV6-6 and TRBJ2-5, with a possible D match to TRBD1 (6 bases). V lost 3 bases and J lost 5, with 16 bases in between. This CDR3 region has 15 residues. Germline V CDR1 and CDR2: MNHNY, SVGAGI (reference sequence). CDR3 loop: CASSYVWAGAETQYF. The CDR3 coding sequence is TGTGCCAGCAGTTATGTGTGGGCAGGGGCTGAGACCCAGTACTTC.

This clonotype showed up just a few times. This chain connects TRBV6-2 or TRBV6-3 to TRBJ2-5; D gene uncertain. CDR3 length: 14 amino acids. Per germline, CDR1 MNHEY and CDR2 SVGEGT. V was trimmed by 2 bases and J by 0 bases, leaving 7 bases between them. CDR3: CASSYDEYQETQYF. For the CDR3, the DNA is TGTGCCAGCAGTTACGACGAGTACCAAGAGACCCAGTACTTC.

V and J are TRBV12-5 and TRBJ2-7; 9 bases are a match to TRBD1. Trimming removed 5 bases from V and 6 bases from J; junction bases left unmatched: 8. The germline gives CDR1 LGHNT, CDR2 FRNRAP. The CDR3 totals 14 residues. The CDR3 reads CASGPTGTGIEQYF. The CDR3 DNA reads TGTGCTAGTGGTCCCACCGGGACAGGGATCGAGCAGTACTTC.

Concerning this clonotype: This may come from a read error, since a much larger clone is one base off. This chain links TRBV7-8 with TRBJ1-5, with D possibly matching TRBD1 (6 bases). Trimming took 8 bases from V and 7 from J, leaving 24 bases between them. CDR1 is SGHVS, CDR2 FQNEAQ, per germline. This CDR3 comprises 16 residues. The CDR3 DNA sequence: TGTGCCAGCGGCTCCCCGGACAGCCCCTTTCGACAGCCCCAGCATTTT. This encodes CASGSPDSPFRQPQHF.